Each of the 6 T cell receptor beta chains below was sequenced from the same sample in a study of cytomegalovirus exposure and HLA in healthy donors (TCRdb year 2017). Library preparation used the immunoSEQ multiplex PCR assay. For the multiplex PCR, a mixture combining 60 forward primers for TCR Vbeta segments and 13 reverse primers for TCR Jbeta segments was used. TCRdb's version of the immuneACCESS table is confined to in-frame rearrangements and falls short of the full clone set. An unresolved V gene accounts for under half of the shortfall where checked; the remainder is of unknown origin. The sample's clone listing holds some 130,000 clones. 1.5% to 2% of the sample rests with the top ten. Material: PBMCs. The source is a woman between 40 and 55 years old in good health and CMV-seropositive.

This CDR3 is CASSLALAGHNEQFF. The CDR3 nucleotides read TGTGCCAGCAGCTTAGCACTAGCGGGGCACAATGAGCAGTTCTTC. The genes are TRBV7-2 and TRBJ2-1, with 10 nucleotides matching TRBD2. The V and J ends lost 0 bases and 5 bases, in that order; junction bases with no gene match: 1. This CDR3 is 15 amino acids long. Germline lookup yields CDR1 SGHTA and CDR2 FQGNSA. The full variable domain, rest sourced from reference TRBV7-2 and TRBJ2-1, is GAGVSQSPSNKVTEKGKDVELRCDPISGHTALYWYRQSLGQGLEFLIYFQGNSAPDKSGLPSDRFSAERTGGSVSTLTIQRTQQEDSAVYLCASSLALAGHNEQFFGPGTRLTVL.

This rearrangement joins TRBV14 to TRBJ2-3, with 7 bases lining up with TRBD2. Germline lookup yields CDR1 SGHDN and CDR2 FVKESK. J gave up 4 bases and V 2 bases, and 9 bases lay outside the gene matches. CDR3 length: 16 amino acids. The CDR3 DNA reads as TGTGCCAGCAGCCAAAAACGGACTAGGTTTCCAGATACGCAGTATTTT. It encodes CASSQKRTRFPDTQYF. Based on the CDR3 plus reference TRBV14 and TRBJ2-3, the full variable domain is EAGVTQFPSHSVIEKGQTVTLRCDPISGHDNLYWYRRVMGKEIKFLLHFVKESKQDESGMPNNRFLAERTGGTYSTLKVQPAELEDSGVYFCASSQKRTRFPDTQYFGPGTRLTVL.

CDR3 sequence reads: CASSVGLAGWEQYF. The CDR3 DNA follows: TGTGCCAGCAGCGTCGGACTAGCGGGGTGGGAGCAGTACTTC. The V call is TRBV9, the J call TRBJ2-7; 12 nucleotides agree with TRBD2. The ends lost 2 bases at V and 7 bases at J; junction bases unmatched: 4. The CDR3 has 14 amino acids. Germline-derived CDR1 and CDR2 are SGDLS and YYNGEE.

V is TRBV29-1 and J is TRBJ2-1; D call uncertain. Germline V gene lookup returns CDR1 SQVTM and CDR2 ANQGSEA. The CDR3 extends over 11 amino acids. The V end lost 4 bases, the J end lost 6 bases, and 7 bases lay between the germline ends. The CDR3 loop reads CSVGQVNEQFF. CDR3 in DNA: TGCAGCGTTGGGCAGGTCAATGAGCAGTTCTTC.

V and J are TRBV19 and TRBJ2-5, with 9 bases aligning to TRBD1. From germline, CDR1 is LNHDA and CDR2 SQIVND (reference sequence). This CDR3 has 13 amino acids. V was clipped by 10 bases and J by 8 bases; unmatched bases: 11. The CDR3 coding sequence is TGTGCCACCGAGGGGGACAGGGATGAAACCCAGTACTTC. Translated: CATEGDRDETQYF.

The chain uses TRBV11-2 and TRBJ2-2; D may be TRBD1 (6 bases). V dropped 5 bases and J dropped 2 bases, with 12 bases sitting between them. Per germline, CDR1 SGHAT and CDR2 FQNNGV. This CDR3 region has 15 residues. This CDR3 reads CASSHLQGNTGELFF. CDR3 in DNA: TGTGCCAGCAGCCACCTACAGGGAAACACCGGGGAGCTGTTTTTT. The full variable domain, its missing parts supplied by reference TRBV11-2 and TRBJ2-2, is EAGVAQSPRYKIIEKRQSVAFWCNPISGHATLYWYQQILGQGPKLLIQFQNNGVVDDSQLPKDRFSAERLKGVDSTLKIQPAKLEDSAVYLCASSHLQGNTGELFFGEGSRLTVL.